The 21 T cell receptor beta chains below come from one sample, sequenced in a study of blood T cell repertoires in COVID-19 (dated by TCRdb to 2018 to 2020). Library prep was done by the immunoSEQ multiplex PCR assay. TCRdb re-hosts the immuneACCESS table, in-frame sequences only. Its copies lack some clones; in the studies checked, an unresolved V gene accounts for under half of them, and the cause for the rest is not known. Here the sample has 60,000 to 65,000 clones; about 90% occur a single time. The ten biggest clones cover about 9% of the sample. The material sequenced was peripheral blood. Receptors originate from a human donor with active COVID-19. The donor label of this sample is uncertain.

Written as DNA, the CDR3 is TGTGCCAGCAGTTGGGACAGGGGGAACACTGAAGCTTTCTTT. Amino acid sequence: CASSWDRGNTEAFF. The gene calls are TRBV6-5 and TRBJ1-1, with 10 bases that match TRBD1. J lost 1 base, V lost 4 bases, and 0 bases had no gene match. This CDR3 has 14 amino acids. Germline V gene sequence: CDR1 MNHEY, CDR2 SVGAGI.

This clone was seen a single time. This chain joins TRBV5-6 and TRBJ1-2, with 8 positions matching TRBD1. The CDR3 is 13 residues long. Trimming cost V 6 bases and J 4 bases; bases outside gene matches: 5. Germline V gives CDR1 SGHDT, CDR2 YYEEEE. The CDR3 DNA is TGTGCCAGCAAAGGACAGGGCCTCTATGGCTACACCTTC. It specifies CASKGQGLYGYTF. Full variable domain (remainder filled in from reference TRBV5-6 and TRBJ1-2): DAGVTQSPTHLIKTRGQQVTLRCSPKSGHDTVSWYQQALGQGPQFIFQYYEEEERQRGNFPDRFSGHQFPNYSSELNVNALLLGDSALYLCASKGQGLYGYTFGSGTRLTVV.

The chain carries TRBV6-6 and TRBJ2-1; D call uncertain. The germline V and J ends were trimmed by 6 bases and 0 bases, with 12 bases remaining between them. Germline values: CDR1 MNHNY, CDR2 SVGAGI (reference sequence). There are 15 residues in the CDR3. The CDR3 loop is CASRDRRSSYNEQFF. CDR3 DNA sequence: TGTGCCAGCAGGGATAGACGGAGCTCCTACAATGAGCAGTTCTTC.

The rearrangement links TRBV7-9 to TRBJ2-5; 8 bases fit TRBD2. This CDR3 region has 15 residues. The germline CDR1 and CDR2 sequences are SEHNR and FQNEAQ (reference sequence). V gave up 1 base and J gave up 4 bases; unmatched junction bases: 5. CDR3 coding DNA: TGTGCCAGCAGCTTAGAAGCGGGAGTAGGAGAGACCCAGTACTTC. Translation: CASSLEAGVGETQYF.

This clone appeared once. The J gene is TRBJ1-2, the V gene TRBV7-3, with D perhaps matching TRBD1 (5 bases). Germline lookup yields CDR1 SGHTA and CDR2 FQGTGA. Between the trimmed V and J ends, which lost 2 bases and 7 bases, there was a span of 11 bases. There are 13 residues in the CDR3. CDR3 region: CASSLLGGTGYTF. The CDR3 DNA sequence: TGTGCCAGCAGCTTATTGGGAGGGACTGGCTACACCTTC.

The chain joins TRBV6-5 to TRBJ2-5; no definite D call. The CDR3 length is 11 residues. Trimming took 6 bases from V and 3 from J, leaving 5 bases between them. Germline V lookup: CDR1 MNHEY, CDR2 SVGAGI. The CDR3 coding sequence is TGTGCCAGCAGACTTGAAGAGACCCAGTACTTC. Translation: CASRLEETQYF.

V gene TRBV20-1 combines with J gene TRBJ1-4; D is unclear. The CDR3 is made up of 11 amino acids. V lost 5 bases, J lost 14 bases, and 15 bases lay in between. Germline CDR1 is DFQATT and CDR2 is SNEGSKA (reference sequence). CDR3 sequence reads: CSARTPARLFF. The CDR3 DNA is TGCAGTGCTCGAACCCCCGCCAGGCTGTTTTTT.

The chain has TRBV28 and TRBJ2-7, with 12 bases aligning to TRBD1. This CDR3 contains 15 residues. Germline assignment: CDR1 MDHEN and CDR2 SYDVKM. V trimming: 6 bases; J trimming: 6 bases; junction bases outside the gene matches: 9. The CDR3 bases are TGTGCCAGCAGGCAGACCGGGACAGGGGGCGTCGAGCAGTACTTC. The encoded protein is CASRQTGTGGVEQYF.

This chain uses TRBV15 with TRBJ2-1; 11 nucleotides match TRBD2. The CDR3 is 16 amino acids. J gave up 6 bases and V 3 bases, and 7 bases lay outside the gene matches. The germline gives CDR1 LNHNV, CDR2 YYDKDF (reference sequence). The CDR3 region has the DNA TGTGCCACCAGCAGGGATACTAGCGGGAGAGGCAATGAGCAGTTCTTC. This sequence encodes CATSRDTSGRGNEQFF. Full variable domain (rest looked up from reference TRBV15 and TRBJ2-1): DAMVIQNPRYQVTQFGKPVTLSCSQTLNHNVMYWYQQKSSQAPKLLFHYYDKDFNNEADTPDNFQSRRPNTSFCFLDIRSPGLGDTAMYLCATSRDTSGRGNEQFFGPGTRLTVL.

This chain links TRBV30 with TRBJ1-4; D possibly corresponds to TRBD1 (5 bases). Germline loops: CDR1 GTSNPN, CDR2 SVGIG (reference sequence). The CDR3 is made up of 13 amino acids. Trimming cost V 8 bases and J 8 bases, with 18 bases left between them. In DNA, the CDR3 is TGTGCCCTAACCCTTTCAGGGAACGAAAAACTGTTTTTT. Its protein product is CALTLSGNEKLFF.

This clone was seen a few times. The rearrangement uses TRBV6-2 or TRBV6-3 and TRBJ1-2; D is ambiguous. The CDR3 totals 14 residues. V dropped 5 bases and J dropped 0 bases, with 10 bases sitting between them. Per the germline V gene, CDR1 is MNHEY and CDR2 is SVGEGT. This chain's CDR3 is CASSLGRPNYGYTF. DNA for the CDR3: TGTGCCAGCAGTCTAGGCCGGCCTAACTATGGCTACACCTTC.

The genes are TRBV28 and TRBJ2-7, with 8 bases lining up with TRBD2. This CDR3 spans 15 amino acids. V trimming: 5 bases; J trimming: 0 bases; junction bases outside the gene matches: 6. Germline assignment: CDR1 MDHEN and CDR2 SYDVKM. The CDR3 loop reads CASSPGLATSYEQYF. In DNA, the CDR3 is TGTGCCAGCAGTCCCGGACTAGCTACCTCCTACGAGCAGTACTTC. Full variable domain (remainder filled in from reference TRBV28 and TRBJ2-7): DVKVTQSSRYLVKRTGEKVFLECVQDMDHENMFWYRQDPGLGLRLIYFSYDVKMKEKGDIPEGYSVSREKKERFSLILESASTNQTSMYLCASSPGLATSYEQYFGPGTRLTVT.

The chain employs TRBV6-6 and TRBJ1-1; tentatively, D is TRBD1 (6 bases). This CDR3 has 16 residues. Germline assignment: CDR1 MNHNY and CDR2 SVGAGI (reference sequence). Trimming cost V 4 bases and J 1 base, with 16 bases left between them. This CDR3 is CASSWGQAGRNTEAFF. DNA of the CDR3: TGTGCCAGCAGTTGGGGACAAGCGGGGAGGAACACTGAAGCTTTCTTT.

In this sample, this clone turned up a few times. The CDR3 spells CASSPLEQYF. CDR3 DNA: TGTGCCAGCAGTCCCCTTGAGCAGTACTTC. The chain carries TRBV3-1 (or the pseudogene TRBV3-2) and TRBJ2-7; D gene ambiguous. The CDR3 is made up of 10 amino acids. V lost 6 bases to trimming and J lost 7 bases, with 7 bases between them. Germline V gene data show CDR1 as LGHDT and CDR2 as YNNKEL (reference sequence).

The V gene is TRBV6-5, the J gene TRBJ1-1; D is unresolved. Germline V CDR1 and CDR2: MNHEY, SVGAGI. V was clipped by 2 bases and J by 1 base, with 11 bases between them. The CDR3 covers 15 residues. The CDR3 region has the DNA TGTGCCAGCAGTTACGCCGGGGTTTCGAACACTGAAGCTTTCTTT. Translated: CASSYAGVSNTEAFF.

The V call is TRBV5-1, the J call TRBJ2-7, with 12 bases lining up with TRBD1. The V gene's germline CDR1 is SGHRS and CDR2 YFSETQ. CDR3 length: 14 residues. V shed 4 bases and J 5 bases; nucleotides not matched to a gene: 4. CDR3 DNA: TGCGCCAGCAGCCCGGGACAGGGGGCCGACGAGCAGTACTTC. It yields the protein CASSPGQGADEQYF.

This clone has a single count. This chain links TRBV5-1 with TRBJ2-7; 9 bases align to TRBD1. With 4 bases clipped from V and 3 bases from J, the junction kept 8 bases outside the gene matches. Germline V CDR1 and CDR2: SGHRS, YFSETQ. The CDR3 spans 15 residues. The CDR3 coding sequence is TGCGCCAGCAGCCTGGGACAGGGTGCCTACTACGAGCAGTACTTC. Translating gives CASSLGQGAYYEQYF. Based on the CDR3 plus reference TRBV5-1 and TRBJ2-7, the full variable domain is KAGVTQTPRYLIKTRGQQVTLSCSPISGHRSVSWYQQTPGQGLQFLFEYFSETQRNKGNFPGRFSGRQFSNSRSEMNVSTLELGDSALYLCASSLGQGAYYEQYFGPGTRLTVT.

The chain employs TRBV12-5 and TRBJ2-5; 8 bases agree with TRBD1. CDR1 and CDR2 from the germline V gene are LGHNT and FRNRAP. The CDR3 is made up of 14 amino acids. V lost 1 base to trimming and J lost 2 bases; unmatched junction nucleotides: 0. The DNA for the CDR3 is TGTGCTAGTGGTTTGGACAGGGGGCAAGAGACCCAGTACTTC. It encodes CASGLDRGQETQYF.

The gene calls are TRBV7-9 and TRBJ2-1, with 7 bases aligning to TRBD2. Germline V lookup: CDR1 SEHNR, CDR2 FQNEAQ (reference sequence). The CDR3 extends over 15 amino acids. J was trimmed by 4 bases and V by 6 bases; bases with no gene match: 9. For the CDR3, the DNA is TGTGCCAGCAGGCCACCGGGACTACTATACAATGAGCAGTTCTTC. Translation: CASRPPGLLYNEQFF. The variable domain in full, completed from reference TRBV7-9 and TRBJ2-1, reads DTGVSQNPRHKITKRGQNVTFRCDPISEHNRLYWYRQTLGQGPEFLTYFQNEAQLEKSRLLSDRFSAERPKGSFSTLEIQRTEQGDSAMYLCASRPPGLLYNEQFFGPGTRLTVL.

Here the CDR3 DNA reads TGCGCCAGCAGCCAAGACCCAGCGGGGGATGGGCGAAACATTCAGTACTTC. Translation gives CASSQDPAGDGRNIQYF. J is TRBJ2-4 and V is TRBV4-3; 8 bases are a match to TRBD2. Germline CDR1 LGHNA, CDR2 YSLEER. The J segment lost 6 bases and the V segment lost 0 bases, leaving 10 bases of the junction unmatched. CDR3 size: 17 residues.

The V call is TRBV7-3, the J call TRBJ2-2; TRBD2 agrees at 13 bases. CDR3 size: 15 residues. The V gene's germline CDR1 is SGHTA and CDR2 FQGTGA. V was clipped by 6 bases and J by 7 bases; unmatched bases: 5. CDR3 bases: TGTGCCAGCAGGATGGGGACTAGCGGGGTCGGGGAGCTGTTTTTT. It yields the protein CASRMGTSGVGELFF.